This entry lists 21 T cell receptor beta chains sequenced from one sample in a study of T-cell reconstitution after alpha-beta-depleted transplantation in children. Preparing the TCRbeta library involved the use of unique molecular identifiers. From the PCR reads, TCRdb called clonotypes with MiXCR, one entry per CDR3 protein. There are more than 150,000 distinct CDR3 sequences in the sample; approximately 6.6% occur only once, and about 2.9% lies in the top ten. The sequenced sample was PBMCs from the stem cell graft donor, obtained from the stem cell graft. The receptors originated from a human donor who donated a stem cell graft to a child with Wiskott-Aldrich syndrome.

This clonotype was observed at least ten times. This sequence joins TRBV7-9 and TRBJ2-3; D may be TRBD2 (7 bases). The CDR3 loop spans 16 amino acids. CDR1 is SEHNR and CDR2 is FQNEAQ in the germline V gene (reference sequence). Trimming left V 5 bases short and J 0 bases short, with 15 bases between. CDR3 in amino acids: CASSGGGESSTDTQYF. The CDR3 DNA reads TGTGCCAGCAGCGGAGGGGGGGAATCTAGCACAGATACGCAGTATTTT.

This chain joins TRBV2 and TRBJ1-5; maybe TRBD1 (5 bases). CDR3 length: 14 residues. The germline V gene has CDR1 SNHLY and CDR2 FYNNEI. V lost 3 bases to trimming and J lost 3 bases, with 9 bases between them. The CDR3 coding sequence is TGTGCCAGCAGTGAGGGGACCCTCAATCAGCCCCAGCATTTT. It yields the protein CASSEGTLNQPQHF.

This clonotype was counted many times. The chain links TRBV5-1 to TRBJ2-7; D is perhaps TRBD1 (5 bases). This CDR3 has 13 amino acids. Germline V gene data show CDR1 as SGHRS and CDR2 as YFSETQ. Trimming removed 0 bases from V and 4 bases from J, with 8 bases in between. DNA for the CDR3: TGCGCCAGCAGCTTGGAATCAGGGTACGAGCAGTACTTC. Encoded protein: CASSLESGYEQYF.

The chain links TRBV7-9 to TRBJ2-2; the match to TRBD2 covers 12 bases. V gave up 4 bases and J gave up 4 bases; unmatched junction bases: 7. This CDR3 spans 17 amino acids. Germline V gene sequence: CDR1 SEHNR, CDR2 FQNEAQ (reference sequence). DNA of the CDR3: TGTGCCAGCAGCTCCCGGACTAGCGGGGATGTCACCGGGGAGCTGTTTTTT. It specifies CASSSRTSGDVTGELFF. Drawing the rest from reference TRBV7-9 and TRBJ2-2, the complete variable domain is DTGVSQNPRHKITKRGQNVTFRCDPISEHNRLYWYRQTLGQGPEFLTYFQNEAQLEKSRLLSDRFSAERPKGSFSTLEIQRTEQGDSAMYLCASSSRTSGDVTGELFFGEGSRLTVL.

In this sample, this clonotype turned up many times. This chain connects TRBV6-6 to TRBJ1-5; a weak D match, TRBD1 (5 bases). CDR1 MNHNY and CDR2 SVGAGI come from the germline V gene (reference sequence). The CDR3 length is 13 residues. The germline V and J ends were trimmed by 6 bases and 11 bases, with 17 bases remaining between them. The CDR3 protein is CASSLGGSAAQHF. Here the CDR3 DNA reads TGTGCCAGCAGCCTGGGGGGGAGCGCGGCCCAGCATTTT.

On this clonotype itself: A much larger clone differs from this one at a single base, so this may be a read error. The chain joins TRBV5-1 to TRBJ2-1; perhaps TRBD2 as D (6 bases). Germline CDR1 reads SGHRS; CDR2 reads YFSETQ. This CDR3 is 15 amino acids long. CDR3 coding DNA: TGCGCCAGCAGAGGAGGGCCGAGCTCCTACAATGAGGAGTTCTTC. As protein: CASRGGPSSYNEEFF.

This clonotype was counted ten times or more. CDR3 sequence: CASSPVGSSYNEQFF. CDR3 DNA sequence: TGCGCCAGCAGCCCGGTCGGGAGCTCCTACAATGAGCAGTTCTTC. The chain recombines TRBV5-1 with TRBJ2-1, with a tentative D call TRBD2 (6 bases). This CDR3 contains 15 residues. V lost 4 bases to trimming and J lost 0 bases, with 11 bases between them. Germline lookup yields CDR1 SGHRS and CDR2 YFSETQ.

In regard to this clonotype: A read error is possible here, since a much larger clone lies one base away. V usage is TRBV5-1 and J usage is TRBJ2-3; tentative D call: TRBD1 (6 bases). This CDR3 is 14 amino acids long. In germline, CDR1 is SGHRS, CDR2 YFSETQ. V shed 3 bases and J shed 6 bases, with 14 bases lying between them. CDR3 DNA sequence: TGCGCCAGCAGCTATGGACAGATGGACGATACGCAGTATTTT. Translating gives CASSYGQMDDTQYF.

This clonotype was recorded at least ten times. The gene calls are TRBV3-1 and TRBJ2-1; D possibly matches TRBD1 or TRBD2 (5 bases each). The CDR3 extends over 16 amino acids. The germline V gene encodes CDR1 LGHDT and CDR2 YNNKEL (reference sequence). V was pared by 6 bases and J by 1 base, with 16 bases between. This CDR3 reads CASSAGGAKSYNEQFF. DNA of the CDR3: TGTGCCAGCAGTGCTGGGGGTGCTAAATCCTACAATGAGCAGTTCTTC.

This clonotype has at least ten counts. The chain combines TRBV6-5 with TRBJ1-1; no reliable D call. Germline CDR1 MNHEY, CDR2 SVGAGI. V lost 6 bases, J lost 3 bases, and 11 bases lay in between. The CDR3 sequence is 13 residues long. Written as DNA, the CDR3 is TGTGCCAGCAGACCCGTCAGAGACACTGAAGCTTTCTTT. Amino acid sequence: CASRPVRDTEAFF.

Worth noting for this clonotype: This could be a read error, since a much larger clone is one nucleotide away. The J gene is TRBJ2-5, the V gene TRBV12-3 or TRBV12-4; no firm D call. The CDR3 has 14 residues. Trimming left V 6 bases short and J 5 bases short, with 16 bases between. CDR3 protein: CASSKTWVGETQYF. The CDR3 DNA sequence: TGTGCCAGCAGCAAAACATGGGTTGGGGAGACCCAGTACTTC.

This clonotype was recorded many times. This rearrangement joins TRBV6-4 to TRBJ2-2, with 7 bases lining up with TRBD2. Germline V gives CDR1 MRHNA, CDR2 SNTAGT. The CDR3 spans 13 residues. The trim removed 5 bases at V and 6 bases at J, leaving 3 bases unmatched. CDR3 nucleotides: TGTGCCAGCAGTCGGGAGGTCGCCGGGGAGCTGTTTTTT. Translating it yields CASSREVAGELFF.

The chain is built from TRBV5-1 and TRBJ2-3, with 10 bases that match TRBD2. Germline-derived CDR1 and CDR2 are SGHRS and YFSETQ. J gave up 5 bases and V 5 bases, and 11 bases lay outside the gene matches. There are 16 residues in the CDR3. The CDR3 here is CASRTPAGGLGDTQYF. The CDR3 DNA sequence: TGCGCCAGCAGAACTCCAGCGGGGGGGCTGGGAGATACGCAGTATTTT.

At least ten counts were recorded for this clonotype. The chain is built from TRBV4-2 and TRBJ1-1, with D uncertain. Germline values: CDR1 LGHNA, CDR2 YNFKEQ. Trimming stripped 8 bases from V and 5 bases from J, with 12 bases between. The CDR3 extends over 12 amino acids. CDR3 region: CASGPSLTEAFF. The CDR3, as DNA: TGTGCCAGCGGCCCCTCGTTGACTGAAGCTTTCTTT.

In regard to this clonotype: This may come from a read error, since a much larger clone is one base off. The chain joins TRBV11-2 to TRBJ1-2; D gene unclear. Looked up from germline, CDR1 is SGHAT and CDR2 is FQNNGV. This CDR3 contains 15 residues. The CDR3 protein is CASSLDWSLVNGYTF. The CDR3 DNA reads TGTGCCAGCAGTTTAGATTGGAGTCTTGTGAATGGCTACACCTTC.

This clonotype was recorded at least ten times. The rearrangement uses TRBV29-1 and TRBJ2-5; D gene ambiguous. This CDR3 region has 13 residues. Germline CDR1 reads SQVTM; CDR2 reads ANQGSEA. V lost 0 bases, J lost 6 bases, and 11 bases lay in between. The CDR3 region has the DNA TGCAGCGTTGAAGACCCCAGAAGGAAGACCCAGTACTTC. This gives the protein CSVEDPRRKTQYF. Together with reference TRBV29-1 and TRBJ2-5, the CDR3 gives the full variable domain: SAVISQKPSRDICQRGTSLTIQCQVDSQVTMMFWYRQQPGQSLTLIATANQGSEATYESGFVIDKFPISRPNLTFSTLTVSNMSPEDSSIYLCSVEDPRRKTQYFGPGTRLLVL.

This rearrangement joins TRBV11-3 to TRBJ2-7; no firm D call. This CDR3 is built from 14 residues. Germline lookup yields CDR1 SGHNT and CDR2 YENEEA. The V gene lost 0 bases and the J gene lost 7 bases, with 13 bases spanning the gap. The CDR3 DNA follows: TGTGCCAGCAGCTTAGACTCGACCGAGGCTGAGCAGTACTTC. Translation: CASSLDSTEAEQYF.

The table lists this clonotype with many counts. The rearrangement uses TRBV20-1 and TRBJ2-5; D not certain. V lost 3 bases to trimming and J lost 1 base, with 9 bases between them. Germline-derived CDR1 and CDR2 are DFQATT and SNEGSKA (reference sequence). The CDR3 loop spans 13 amino acids. CDR3: CSARRQFQETQYF. The DNA of the CDR3 is TGCAGTGCTAGGCGGCAGTTCCAAGAGACCCAGTACTTC.

This clonotype appeared many times. The rearrangement joins TRBV24-1 to TRBJ2-3; D is possibly TRBD2 (5 bases). V was clipped by 1 base and J by 4 bases, with 11 bases between them. The CDR3 is 15 residues long. CDR1 is KGHDR, CDR2 SFDVKD, per germline. The CDR3 loop is CATSDLRGSPDTQYF. The CDR3 region has the DNA TGTGCCACCAGTGATTTAAGAGGGAGCCCAGATACGCAGTATTTT.

The rearrangement joins TRBV20-1 to TRBJ1-1; possible D gene TRBD1, 6 bases. From germline, CDR1 is DFQATT and CDR2 SNEGSKA (reference sequence). The CDR3 is 13 residues long. V was shortened by 4 bases and J by 1 base, with 10 bases between the two germline ends. CDR3 sequence reads: CSAIQGTNTEAFF. CDR3 sequence (DNA): TGCAGTGCTATCCAGGGGACGAACACTGAAGCTTTCTTT.

This clonotype came up many times. The chain couples TRBV20-1 to TRBJ2-3, with a possible D match to TRBD2 (5 bases). The CDR3 is 13 amino acids. Trimming removed 2 bases from V and 5 bases from J, with 11 bases in between. The germline V gene encodes CDR1 DFQATT and CDR2 SNEGSKA (reference sequence). This CDR3 reads CSARRMGVDTQYF. The DNA of the CDR3 is TGCAGTGCTAGAAGAATGGGAGTAGATACGCAGTATTTT.